This T cell receptor beta chain emerged from a study of cytomegalovirus exposure and HLA in healthy donors. Study-wide results and caveats: Presence/absence analyses assumed roughly uniform sequencing depth across donors. The CMV antigen specificity of a few CMV-associated chains was confirmed through in vitro analysis.

Primers included in the PCR were 60 Vbeta and 13 Jbeta primers. The assay was immunoSEQ multiplex PCR, and TCRdb's table has in-frame clones only and misses some. The table records 190,000 or so clones, roughly 83% of them present only once. V lost 1 base, J lost 1 base, and 10 bases lay in between. The V gene's germline CDR1 is LGHNA and CDR2 YSLEER. This CDR3 contains 16 residues. This clone occurred a few times. The antigen remains undetermined. This receptor was identified in a male donor in good health and CMV-seropositive. The chain employs TRBV4-3 and TRBJ2-2; tentatively, D is TRBD2 (7 bases). Sequencing input: PBMCs. The CDR3 region has the DNA TGCGCCAGCAGCCAAGGGGGGGGGCAGAACACCGGGGAGCTGTTTTTT. Protein sequence: CASSQGGGQNTGELFF.